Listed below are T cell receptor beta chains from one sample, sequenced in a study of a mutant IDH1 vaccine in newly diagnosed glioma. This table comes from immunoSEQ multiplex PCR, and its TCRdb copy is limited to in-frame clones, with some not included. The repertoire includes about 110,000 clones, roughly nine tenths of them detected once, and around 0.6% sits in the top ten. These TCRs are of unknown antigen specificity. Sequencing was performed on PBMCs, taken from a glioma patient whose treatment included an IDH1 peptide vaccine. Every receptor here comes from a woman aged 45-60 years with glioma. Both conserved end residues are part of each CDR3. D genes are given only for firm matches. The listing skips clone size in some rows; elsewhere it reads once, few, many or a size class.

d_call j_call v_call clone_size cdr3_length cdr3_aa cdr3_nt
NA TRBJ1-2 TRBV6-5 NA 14 CASSYLGGLGGYTF TGTGCCAGCAGTTACTTGGGGGGGCTCGGTGGCTACACCTTC
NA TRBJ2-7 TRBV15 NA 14 CATSSPSEGYEQYF TGTGCCACCAGCAGTCCCTCAGAGGGATACGAGCAGTACTTC
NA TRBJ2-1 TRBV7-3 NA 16 CASSPLSGSTYNEQFF TGTGCCAGCAGCCCGCTCAGCGGGTCCACCTACAATGAGCAGTTCTTC
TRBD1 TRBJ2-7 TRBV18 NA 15 CASSPTTGGQNEQYF TGTGCCAGCTCACCAACGACAGGGGGCCAGAACGAGCAGTACTTC
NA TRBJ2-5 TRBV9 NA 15 CASSVIPGSQETQYF TGTGCCAGCAGCGTTATCCCGGGGTCCCAAGAGACCCAGTACTTC
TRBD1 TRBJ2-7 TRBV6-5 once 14 CASTNRTGLYEQYF TGTGCCAGCACAAATCGGACAGGGCTGTACGAGCAGTACTTC
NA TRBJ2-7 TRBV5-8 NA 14 CASSLAEVPYEQYF TGTGCCAGCAGCTTGGCCGAGGTTCCCTACGAGCAGTACTTC
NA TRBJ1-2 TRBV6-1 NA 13 CASSEEGRSRDTF TGTGCCAGCAGTGAAGAGGGACGGTCTCGAGACACCTTC
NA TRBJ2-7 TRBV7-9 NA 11 CASSWAGEQYF TGTGCCAGCAGCTGGGCAGGAGAGCAGTACTTC
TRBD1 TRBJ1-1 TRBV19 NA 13 CASSLQGAYEAFF TGTGCCAGTAGCTTACAGGGGGCATATGAAGCTTTCTTT
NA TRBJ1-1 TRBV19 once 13 CASSIALRTEAFF TGTGCCAGTAGTATAGCGTTGAGAACTGAAGCTTTCTTT
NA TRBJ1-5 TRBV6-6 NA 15 CASSFGHSSNQPQHF TGTGCCAGCAGTTTCGGACATTCTAGCAATCAGCCCCAGCATTTT
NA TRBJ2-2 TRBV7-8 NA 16 CASVPRRGANTGELFF TGTGCCAGCGTCCCAAGGCGGGGCGCGAACACCGGGGAGCTGTTTTTT
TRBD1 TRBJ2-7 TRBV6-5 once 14 CASRAGTVTYEQYF TGTGCCAGCAGAGCCGGGACAGTAACCTACGAGCAGTACTTC
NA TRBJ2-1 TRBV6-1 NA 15 CASRNLQSGTNEQFF TGTGCCAGCAGAAACCTCCAATCGGGGACTAATGAGCAGTTCTTC
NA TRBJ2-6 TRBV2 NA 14 CASQSRSGANVLTF TGTGCCAGCCAATCTAGGTCTGGGGCCAACGTCCTGACTTTC
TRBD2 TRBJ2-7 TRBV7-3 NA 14 CASSLNGRADEQYF TGTGCCAGCAGCTTAAACGGGAGGGCTGACGAGCAGTACTTC
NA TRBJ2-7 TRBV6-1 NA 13 CASRDTNSYEQYF TGTGCCAGCAGGGACACAAACTCCTACGAGCAGTACTTC
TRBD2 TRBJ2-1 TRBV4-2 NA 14 CASSLTSGDNEQFF TGTGCCAGCAGCCTCACTAGCGGCGACAATGAGCAGTTCTTC
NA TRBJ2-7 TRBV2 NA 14 CASRGSRSWYEQYF TGTGCCAGCAGGGGTAGTAGGTCTTGGTACGAGCAGTACTTC
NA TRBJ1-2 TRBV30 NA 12 CAWIKQYDGYTF TGTGCCTGGATAAAACAGTATGATGGCTACACCTTC
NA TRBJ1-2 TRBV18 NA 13 CASSPNIDYGYTF TGTGCCAGCTCACCAAATATTGACTATGGCTACACCTTC
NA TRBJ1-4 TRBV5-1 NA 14 CASSSGSTGEKLFF TGCGCCAGCAGCTCGGGGTCGACAGGAGAAAAACTGTTTTTT
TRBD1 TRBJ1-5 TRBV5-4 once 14 CASSMGQGLKPQHF TGTGCCAGCAGCATGGGACAGGGTCTCAAGCCCCAGCATTTT
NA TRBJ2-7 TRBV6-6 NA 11 CASTSAYEQYF TGTGCCAGCACTAGCGCTTACGAGCAGTACTTC
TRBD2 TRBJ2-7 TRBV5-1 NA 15 CASSLGLAGKYEQYF TGCGCCAGCAGCTTGGGGCTAGCGGGAAAGTACGAGCAGTACTTC
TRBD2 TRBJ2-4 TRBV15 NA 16 CATSRILAVAKNIQYF TGTGCCACCAGCAGGATACTAGCGGTAGCCAAAAACATTCAGTACTTC
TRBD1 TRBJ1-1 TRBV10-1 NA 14 CASSDQGANTEAFF TGCGCCAGCAGTGACCAGGGGGCAAACACTGAAGCTTTCTTT
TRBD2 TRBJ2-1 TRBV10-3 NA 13 CASLLAGAPRQFF TGTGCCAGCCTACTAGCGGGAGCCCCTCGGCAGTTCTTC
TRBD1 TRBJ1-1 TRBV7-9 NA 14 CASSLQGAFTEAFF TGTGCCAGCAGCCTACAGGGGGCATTCACTGAAGCTTTCTTT
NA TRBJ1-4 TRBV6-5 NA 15 CASSYRGLANEKLFF TGTGCCAGCAGTTACAGGGGGTTGGCTAATGAAAAACTGTTTTTT
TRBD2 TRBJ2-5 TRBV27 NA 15 CASSRWGGGRETQYF TGTGCCAGCAGTCGGTGGGGTGGCGGGAGAGAGACCCAGTACTTC
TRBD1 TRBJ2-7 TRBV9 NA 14 CASSVTGQGPEQYF TGTGCCAGCAGCGTAACAGGACAGGGACCGGAGCAGTACTTC
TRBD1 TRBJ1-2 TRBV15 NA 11 CATRDRGGYTF TGTGCCACCAGAGACAGGGGCGGCTACACCTTC
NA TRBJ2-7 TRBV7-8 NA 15 CASSPPRVMSYEQYF TGTGCCAGCAGCCCCCCCAGGGTTATGTCCTACGAGCAGTACTTC
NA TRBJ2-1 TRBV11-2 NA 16 CASRRAPGTVYNEQFF TGTGCCAGCAGACGTGCCCCCGGGACGGTCTACAATGAGCAGTTCTTC
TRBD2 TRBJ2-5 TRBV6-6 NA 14 CASFTSAGVKTQYF TGTGCCAGCTTTACCTCGGCGGGAGTAAAGACCCAGTACTTC
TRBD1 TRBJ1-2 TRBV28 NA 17 CASSSGGRDRGYYGYTF TGTGCCAGCAGCTCAGGGGGGCGCGACAGAGGGTACTATGGCTACACCTTC
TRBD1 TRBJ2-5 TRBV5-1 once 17 CASSSLIRTGGTETQYF TGCGCCAGCAGCTCCCTAATCAGGACAGGGGGCACTGAGACCCAGTACTTC
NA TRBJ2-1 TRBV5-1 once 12 CASSLVQNEQFF TGCGCCAGCAGCTTAGTCCAGAATGAGCAGTTCTTC
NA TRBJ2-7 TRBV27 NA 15 CASSKAGGGSYEQYF TGTGCCAGCAGTAAAGCGGGCGGCGGCTCCTACGAGCAGTACTTC
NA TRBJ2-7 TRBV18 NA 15 CASSGSRTGVYEQYF TGTGCCAGCTCAGGTTCTCGGACGGGGGTCTACGAGCAGTACTTC
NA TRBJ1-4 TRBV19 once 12 CASSFGGEKLFF TGTGCCAGTAGTTTCGGGGGTGAAAAACTGTTTTTT
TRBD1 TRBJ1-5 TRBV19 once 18 CASSMRTGGPYSNQPQHF TGTGCCAGTAGTATGCGGACAGGGGGCCCCTATAGCAATCAGCCCCAGCATTTT
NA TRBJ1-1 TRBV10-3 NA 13 CAIRTEKGTEAFF TGTGCCATCAGGACTGAGAAAGGGACTGAAGCTTTCTTT
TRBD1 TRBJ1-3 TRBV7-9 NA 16 CASSFRQGNSGNTIYF TGTGCCAGCAGCTTTAGACAGGGAAACTCTGGAAACACCATATATTTT
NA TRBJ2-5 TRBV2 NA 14 CASSEGLMGETQYF TGTGCCAGCAGTGAAGGTCTAATGGGAGAGACCCAGTACTTC
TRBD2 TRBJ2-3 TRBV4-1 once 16 CASSQGLAGGTDTQYF TGCGCCAGCAGCCAGGGGCTAGCGGGAGGGACAGATACGCAGTATTTT
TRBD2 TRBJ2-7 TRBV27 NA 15 CASRLAGGISYEQYF TGTGCCAGCAGATTAGCGGGAGGGATATCCTACGAGCAGTACTTC